One and the same sample provided the 22 T cell receptor beta chains below, sequenced in a study of CD8 T cells in Susac syndrome. With random hexamers, roughly 0.5 to 1 ug RNA was reverse transcribed. TCRdb recomputed calls from the immunoSEQ multiplex PCR reads with MiXCR, one row per CDR3 protein. Of about 190,000 distinct CDR3 sequences in the sample, 90% to 95% are singletons; the top ten hold 0.085% to 0.1%. The specimen sequenced was CD4+ T cells from PBMCs. Receptors were obtained from a human donor with Susac syndrome.

This clonotype has a single count. This rearrangement joins TRBV6-6 to TRBJ1-2; 7 bases match TRBD1. CDR1 and CDR2 (germline): MNHNY, SVGAGI (reference sequence). This CDR3 spans 13 amino acids. Unmatched junction bases numbered 5, after V lost 6 bases and J lost 4 bases. The CDR3 loop is CASSLGQSYGYTF. In DNA form, the CDR3 reads TGTGCCAGCAGCCTGGGACAGTCCTATGGCTACACCTTC.

V and J are TRBV6-2 or TRBV6-3 and TRBJ2-5; D is perhaps TRBD2 (6 bases). The CDR3 loop spans 13 amino acids. From germline, CDR1 is MNHEY and CDR2 SVGEGT. The V and J ends lost 7 bases and 7 bases respectively, with 16 bases between them. CDR3 in DNA: TGTGCCAGCAACCGGCTAGCGAGTCTGACCCAGTACTTC. As protein: CASNRLASLTQYF.

The J gene is TRBJ1-6, the V gene TRBV5-1, with D hard to call. Per the germline V gene, CDR1 is SGHRS and CDR2 is YFSETQ. V lost 2 bases, J lost 6 bases, and 18 bases lay in between. This CDR3 is 17 amino acids long. CDR3 in DNA: TGCGCCAGCAGCTTTTCCGGGCCCTCAACTTCTAATTCACCCCTCCACTTT. The encoded protein is CASSFSGPSTSNSPLHF. The whole variable domain, remainder taken from reference TRBV5-1 and TRBJ1-6, is KAGVTQTPRYLIKTRGQQVTLSCSPISGHRSVSWYQQTPGQGLQFLFEYFSETQRNKGNFPGRFSGRQFSNSRSEMNVSTLELGDSALYLCASSFSGPSTSNSPLHFGNGTRLTVT.

V usage is TRBV7-3 and J usage is TRBJ2-1; D ambiguous. This CDR3 has 14 amino acids. Between the trimmed V and J ends, which lost 5 bases and 7 bases, there was a span of 15 bases. Per the germline V gene, CDR1 is SGHTA and CDR2 is FQGTGA. This CDR3 is CASSPRSDSNEQFF. The DNA for the CDR3 is TGTGCCAGCAGCCCCCGAAGCGACTCAAATGAGCAGTTCTTC.

V usage is TRBV4-2 and J usage is TRBJ2-7; 8 nucleotides line up with TRBD2. This CDR3 spans 13 amino acids. Per germline, CDR1 LGHNA and CDR2 YNFKEQ. The V gene end was trimmed by 0 bases and the J gene end by 8 bases; junction bases not matched to a gene: 3. DNA for the CDR3: TGTGCCAGCAGCCAAGACGGGGGGGAGAAGCAGTACTTC. Translation: CASSQDGGEKQYF.

The chain has TRBV29-1 and TRBJ1-2, with TRBD1 as a possible D gene (5 bases). CDR1 SQVTM and CDR2 ANQGSEA come from the germline V gene. The CDR3 sequence is 12 residues long. Trimming removed 5 bases from V and 6 bases from J, with 13 bases in between. CDR3 loop: CSVTGGLDGYTF. The DNA of the CDR3 is TGCAGCGTTACCGGGGGGTTGGATGGCTACACCTTC.

The chain employs TRBV2 and TRBJ1-1; perhaps TRBD1 as D (6 bases). The V gene's germline CDR1 is SNHLY and CDR2 FYNNEI. The CDR3 covers 15 residues. Trimming stripped 5 bases from V and 0 bases from J, with 13 bases between. The CDR3 DNA sequence: TGTGCCAGCAGTAAATCGGACAGCATGAACACTGAAGCTTTCTTT. The encoded protein is CASSKSDSMNTEAFF.

This clonotype was seen just once. The chain recombines TRBV20-1 with TRBJ1-2; D unresolved. This CDR3 has 13 amino acids. V lost 4 bases and J 3 bases, leaving 12 bases between the germline ends. Germline lookup yields CDR1 DFQATT and CDR2 SNEGSKA (reference sequence). The CDR3 sequence is CSAKLPTHYGYTF. For the CDR3, the DNA is TGCAGTGCTAAGCTACCGACTCACTATGGCTACACCTTC.

The CDR3 region is CSASARMGQDINQPQHF. The CDR3 DNA is TGCAGTGCTAGCGCACGAATGGGACAAGATATCAATCAGCCCCAGCATTTT. The rearrangement uses TRBV20-1 and TRBJ1-5; tentatively, D is TRBD1 (6 bases). Trimming left V 3 bases short and J 3 bases short, with 21 bases between. The CDR3 has 17 amino acids. CDR1 is DFQATT, CDR2 SNEGSKA, per germline (reference sequence).

V is TRBV5-1 and J is TRBJ1-1; no reliable D call. The CDR3 runs to 12 residues. Germline loops: CDR1 SGHRS, CDR2 YFSETQ. V dropped 2 bases and J dropped 5 bases, with 7 bases sitting between them. CDR3: CASSFGETEAFF. The CDR3 coding sequence is TGCGCCAGCAGCTTCGGGGAAACTGAAGCTTTCTTT.

V and J are TRBV7-9 and TRBJ1-6, with D hard to call. The CDR3 runs to 15 residues. Germline V gene sequence: CDR1 SEHNR, CDR2 FQNEAQ (reference sequence). V was cut by 3 bases and J by 3 bases, with 9 bases left in between. Written as DNA, the CDR3 is TGTGCCAGCAGCTTCACCGGGAGCTATAATTCACCCCTCCACTTT. Amino acid sequence: CASSFTGSYNSPLHF.

The chain employs TRBV7-2 and TRBJ2-1, with a possible D match to TRBD2 (5 bases). V lost 4 bases to trimming and J lost 0 bases, with 10 bases between them. This CDR3 comprises 15 residues. CDR1 SGHTA and CDR2 FQGNSA come from the germline V gene. The CDR3 is CASSWTFSSYNEQFF. The CDR3 nucleotides are TGTGCCAGCAGCTGGACTTTTAGCTCCTACAATGAGCAGTTCTTC.

This sequence joins TRBV20-1 and TRBJ2-1, with D hard to call. The germline CDR1 and CDR2 sequences are DFQATT and SNEGSKA (reference sequence). The V end lost 0 bases, the J end lost 2 bases, and 11 bases lay between the germline ends. The CDR3 contains 15 residues. The CDR3 is CSARDYHSPYNEQFF. The CDR3 DNA reads TGCAGTGCTAGAGACTACCACAGCCCCTACAATGAGCAGTTCTTC.

The V gene is TRBV7-2, the J gene TRBJ2-1, with 8 positions matching TRBD2. Germline assignment: CDR1 SGHTA and CDR2 FQGNSA. The CDR3 consists of 15 residues. V dropped 8 bases and J dropped 3; count of bases not matched to a gene: 9. The CDR3: CASATRRGDYNEQFF. DNA for the CDR3: TGTGCCAGCGCTACAAGGCGGGGGGACTACAATGAGCAGTTCTTC.

The rearrangement uses TRBV9 and TRBJ2-3; possible D gene TRBD2, 5 bases. Germline-derived CDR1 and CDR2 are SGDLS and YYNGEE. This CDR3 spans 17 amino acids. Trimming removed 4 bases from V and 4 bases from J, with 22 bases in between. CDR3 loop: CASSHDSTTPQADTQYF. CDR3 in DNA: TGTGCCAGCAGCCACGATTCGACTACCCCTCAGGCAGATACGCAGTATTTT.

This rearrangement joins TRBV7-9 to TRBJ1-4; D gene ambiguous. The CDR3 covers 12 residues. CDR1 and CDR2 from the germline V gene are SEHNR and FQNEAQ (reference sequence). V was clipped by 0 bases and J by 10 bases, with 6 bases between them. The CDR3 region has the DNA TGTGCCAGCAGCTTAGCGCGAGGAAAACTGTTTTTT. Translating it yields CASSLARGKLFF.

The rearrangement joins TRBV20-1 to TRBJ1-5; D uncertain. V lost 3 bases, J lost 4 bases, and 7 bases lay in between. The germline gives CDR1 DFQATT, CDR2 SNEGSKA (reference sequence). This CDR3 comprises 12 residues. This chain's CDR3 is CSASEGNQPQHF. The CDR3 nucleotides are TGCAGTGCTAGTGAGGGAAATCAGCCCCAGCATTTT.

V usage is TRBV29-1 and J usage is TRBJ2-1; 11 nucleotides agree with TRBD2. With 5 bases clipped from V and 6 bases from J, the junction kept 12 bases outside the gene matches. From germline, CDR1 is SQVTM and CDR2 ANQGSEA. The CDR3 runs to 16 residues. For the CDR3, the DNA is TGCAGCGTTCCGAACTTGGGGACTAGCGGCTTCAATGAGCAGTTCTTC. Amino acid sequence: CSVPNLGTSGFNEQFF.

This chain links TRBV7-9 with TRBJ1-1; 11 bases are a match to TRBD1. Germline trimming cut 6 bases from V and 4 bases from J; bases unmatched to any gene: 4. Germline CDR1 is SEHNR and CDR2 is FQNEAQ (reference sequence). This CDR3 comprises 14 residues. The CDR3, as DNA: TGTGCCAGCAGGTCCGGGACAGGGGGCACTGAAGCTTTCTTT. It translates to CASRSGTGGTEAFF.

This chain connects TRBV25-1 to TRBJ1-5, with D perhaps TRBD1 (6 bases). Between the trimmed V and J ends, which lost 3 bases and 2 bases, there was a span of 17 bases. The CDR3 is 17 amino acids. CDR1 and CDR2 from the germline V gene are MGHDK and SYGVNS. CDR3 loop: CASSDQSTGGGNQPQHF. The DNA of the CDR3 is TGTGCCAGCAGTGACCAGTCGACGGGGGGCGGCAATCAGCCCCAGCATTTT.

CDR3 in DNA: TGTGCCAGCAGCTTGGGGACTCCCTCCTACAATGAGCAGTTCTTC. Its protein product is CASSLGTPSYNEQFF. This chain uses TRBV5-4 with TRBJ2-1, with a weak D call TRBD2 (5 bases). This CDR3 region has 15 residues. Trimming pared 0 bases from V and 0 bases from J, leaving 7 bases between. The germline V gene encodes CDR1 SGHNT and CDR2 YYREEE (reference sequence).

The chain carries TRBV19 and TRBJ2-5; 9 positions agree with TRBD1. There are 15 residues in the CDR3. Germline V lookup: CDR1 LNHDA, CDR2 SQIVND (reference sequence). Germline trimming cut 5 bases from V and 5 bases from J; bases unmatched to any gene: 9. The CDR3 is CASSYRGPTGETQYF. CDR3 nucleotide sequence: TGTGCCAGTAGTTACAGGGGGCCTACGGGTGAGACCCAGTACTTC.